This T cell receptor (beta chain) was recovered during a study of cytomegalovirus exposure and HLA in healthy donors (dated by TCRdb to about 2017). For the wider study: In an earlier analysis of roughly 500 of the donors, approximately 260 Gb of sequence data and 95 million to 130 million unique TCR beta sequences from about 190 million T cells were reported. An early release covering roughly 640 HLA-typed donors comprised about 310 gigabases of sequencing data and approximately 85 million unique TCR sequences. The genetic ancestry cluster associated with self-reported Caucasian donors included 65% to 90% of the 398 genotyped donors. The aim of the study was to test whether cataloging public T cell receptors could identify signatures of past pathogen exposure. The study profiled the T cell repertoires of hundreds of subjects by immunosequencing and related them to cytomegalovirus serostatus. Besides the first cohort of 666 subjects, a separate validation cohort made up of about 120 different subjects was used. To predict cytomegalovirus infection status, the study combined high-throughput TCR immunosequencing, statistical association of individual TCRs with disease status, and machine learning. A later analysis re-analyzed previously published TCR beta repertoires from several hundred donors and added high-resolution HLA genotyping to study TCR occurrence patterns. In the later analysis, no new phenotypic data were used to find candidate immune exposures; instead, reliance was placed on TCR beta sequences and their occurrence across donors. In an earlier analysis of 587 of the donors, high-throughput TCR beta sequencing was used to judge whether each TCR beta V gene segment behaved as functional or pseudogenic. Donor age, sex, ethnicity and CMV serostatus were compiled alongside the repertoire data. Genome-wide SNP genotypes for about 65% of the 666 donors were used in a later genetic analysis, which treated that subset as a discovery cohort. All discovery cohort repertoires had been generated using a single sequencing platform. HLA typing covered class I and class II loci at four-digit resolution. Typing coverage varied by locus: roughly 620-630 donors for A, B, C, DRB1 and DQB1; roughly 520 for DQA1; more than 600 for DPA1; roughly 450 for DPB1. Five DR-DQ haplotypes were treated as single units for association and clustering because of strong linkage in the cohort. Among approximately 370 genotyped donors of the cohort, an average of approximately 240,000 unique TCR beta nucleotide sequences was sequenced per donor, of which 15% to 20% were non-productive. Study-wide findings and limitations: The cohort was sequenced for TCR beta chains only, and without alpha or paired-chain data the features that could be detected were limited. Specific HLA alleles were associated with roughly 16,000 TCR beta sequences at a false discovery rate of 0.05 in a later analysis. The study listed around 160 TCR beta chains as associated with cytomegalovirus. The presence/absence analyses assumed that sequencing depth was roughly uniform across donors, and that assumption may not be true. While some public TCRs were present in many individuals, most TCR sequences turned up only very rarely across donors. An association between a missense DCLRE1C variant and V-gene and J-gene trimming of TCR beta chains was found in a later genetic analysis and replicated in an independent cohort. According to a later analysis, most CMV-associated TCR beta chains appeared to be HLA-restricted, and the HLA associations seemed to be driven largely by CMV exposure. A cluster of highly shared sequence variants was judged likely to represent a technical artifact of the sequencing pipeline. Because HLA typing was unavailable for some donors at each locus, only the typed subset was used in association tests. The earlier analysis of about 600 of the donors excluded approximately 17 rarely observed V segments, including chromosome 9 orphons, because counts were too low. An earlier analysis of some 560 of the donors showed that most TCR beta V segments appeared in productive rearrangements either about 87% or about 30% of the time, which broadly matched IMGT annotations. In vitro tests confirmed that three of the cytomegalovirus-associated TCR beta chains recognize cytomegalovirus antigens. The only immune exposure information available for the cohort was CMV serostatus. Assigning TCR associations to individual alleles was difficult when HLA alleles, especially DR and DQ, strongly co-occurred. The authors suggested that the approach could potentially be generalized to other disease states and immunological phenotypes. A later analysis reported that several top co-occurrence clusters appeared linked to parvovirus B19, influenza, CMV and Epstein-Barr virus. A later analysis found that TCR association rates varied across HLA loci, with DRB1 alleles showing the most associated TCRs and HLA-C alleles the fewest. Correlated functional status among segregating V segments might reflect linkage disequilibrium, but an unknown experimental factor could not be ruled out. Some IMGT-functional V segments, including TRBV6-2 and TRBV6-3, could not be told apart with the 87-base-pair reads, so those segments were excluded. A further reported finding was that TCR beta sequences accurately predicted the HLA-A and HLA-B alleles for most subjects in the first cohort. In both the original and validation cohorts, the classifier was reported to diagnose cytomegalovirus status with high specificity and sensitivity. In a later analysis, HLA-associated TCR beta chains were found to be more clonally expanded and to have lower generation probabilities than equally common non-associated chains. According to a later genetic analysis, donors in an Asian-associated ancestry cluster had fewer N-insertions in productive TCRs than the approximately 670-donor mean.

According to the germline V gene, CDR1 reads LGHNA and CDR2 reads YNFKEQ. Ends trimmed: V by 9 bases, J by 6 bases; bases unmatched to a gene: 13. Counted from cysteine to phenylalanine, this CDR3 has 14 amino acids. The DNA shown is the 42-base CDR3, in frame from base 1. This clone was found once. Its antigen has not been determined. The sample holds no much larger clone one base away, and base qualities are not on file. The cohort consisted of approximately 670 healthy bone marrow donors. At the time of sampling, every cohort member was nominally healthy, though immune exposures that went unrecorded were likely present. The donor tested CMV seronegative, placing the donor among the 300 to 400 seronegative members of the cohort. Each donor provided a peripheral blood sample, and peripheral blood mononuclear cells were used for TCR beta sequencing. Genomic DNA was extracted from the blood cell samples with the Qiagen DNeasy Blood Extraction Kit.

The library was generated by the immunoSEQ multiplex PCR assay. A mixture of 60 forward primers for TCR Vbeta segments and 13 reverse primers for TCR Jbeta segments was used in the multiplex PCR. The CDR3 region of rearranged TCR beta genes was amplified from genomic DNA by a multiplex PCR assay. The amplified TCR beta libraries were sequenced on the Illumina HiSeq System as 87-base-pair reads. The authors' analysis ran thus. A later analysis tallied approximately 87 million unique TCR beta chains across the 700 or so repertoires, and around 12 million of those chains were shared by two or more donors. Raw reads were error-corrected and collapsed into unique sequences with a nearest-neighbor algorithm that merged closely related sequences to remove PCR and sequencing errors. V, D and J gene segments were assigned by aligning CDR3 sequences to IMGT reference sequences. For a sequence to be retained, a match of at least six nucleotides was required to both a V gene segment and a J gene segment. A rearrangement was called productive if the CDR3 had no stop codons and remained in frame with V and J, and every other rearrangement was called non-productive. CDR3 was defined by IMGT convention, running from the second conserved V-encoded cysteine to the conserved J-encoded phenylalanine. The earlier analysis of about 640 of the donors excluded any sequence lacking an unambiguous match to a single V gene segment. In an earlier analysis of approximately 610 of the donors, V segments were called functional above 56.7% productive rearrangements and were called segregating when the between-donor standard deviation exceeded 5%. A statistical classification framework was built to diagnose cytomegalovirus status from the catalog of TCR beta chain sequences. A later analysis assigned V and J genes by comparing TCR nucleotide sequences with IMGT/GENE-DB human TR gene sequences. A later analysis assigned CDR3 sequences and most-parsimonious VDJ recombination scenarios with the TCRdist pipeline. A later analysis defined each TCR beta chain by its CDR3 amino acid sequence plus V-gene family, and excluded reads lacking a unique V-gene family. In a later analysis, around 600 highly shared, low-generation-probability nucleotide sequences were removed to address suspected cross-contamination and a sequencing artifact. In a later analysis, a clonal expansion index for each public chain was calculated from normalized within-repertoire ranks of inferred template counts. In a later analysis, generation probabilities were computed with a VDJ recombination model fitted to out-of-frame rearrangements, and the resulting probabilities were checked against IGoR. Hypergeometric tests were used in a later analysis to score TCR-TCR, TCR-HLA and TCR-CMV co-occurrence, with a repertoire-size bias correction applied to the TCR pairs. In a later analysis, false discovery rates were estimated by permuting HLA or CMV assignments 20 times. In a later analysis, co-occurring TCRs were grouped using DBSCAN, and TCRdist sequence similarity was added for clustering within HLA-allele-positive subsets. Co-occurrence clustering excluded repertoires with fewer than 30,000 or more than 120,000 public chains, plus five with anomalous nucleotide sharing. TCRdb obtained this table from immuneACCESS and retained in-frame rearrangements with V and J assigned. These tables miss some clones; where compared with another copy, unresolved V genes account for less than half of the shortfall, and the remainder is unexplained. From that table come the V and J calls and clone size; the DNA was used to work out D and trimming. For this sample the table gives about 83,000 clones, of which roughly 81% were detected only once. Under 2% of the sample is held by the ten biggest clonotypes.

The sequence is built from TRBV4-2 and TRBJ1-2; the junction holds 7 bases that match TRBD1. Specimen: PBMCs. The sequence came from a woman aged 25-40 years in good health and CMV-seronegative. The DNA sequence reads TGTGCCAGTAAGACAGGGCTCGACTTAGATGGCTACACCTTC. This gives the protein CASKTGLDLDGYTF.